This is a list of T cell receptor beta chains from one sample in a study of cytomegalovirus exposure and HLA in healthy donors. Clones were sequenced by immunoSEQ multiplex PCR, and TCRdb holds only the in-frame ones, with some missing. Its table records fewer than 95,000 clones. Sequencing used PBMCs. These receptors came from a woman aged 40 to 50 in good health and CMV-seropositive. CDR3s include the opening cysteine and the closing phenylalanine or tryptophan. D genes are given only for firm matches.

d_gene: -
j_gene: TRBJ2-1
v_gene: TRBV2
CDR3aa: CASGRTGDIANEQFF
CDR3nt: TGTGCCAGCGGTAGGACCGGGGACATAGCCAATGAGCAGTTCTTC

d_gene: TRBD2
j_gene: TRBJ2-7
v_gene: TRBV11-3
CDR3aa: CASSLSSGGSYEQYF
CDR3nt: TGTGCCAGCAGCTTAAGTAGCGGGGGCTCCTACGAGCAGTACTTC

d_gene: TRBD1
j_gene: TRBJ1-1
v_gene: TRBV9
CDR3aa: CASSVGGQGGNTEAFF
CDR3nt: TGTGCCAGCAGCGTAGGAGGACAGGGGGGAAACACTGAAGCTTTCTTT

d_gene: TRBD1
j_gene: TRBJ1-6
v_gene: TRBV2
CDR3aa: CASSVGTGDNSPLHF
CDR3nt: TGTGCCAGCAGTGTCGGGACAGGGGATAATTCACCCCTCCACTTT

d_gene: TRBD2
j_gene: TRBJ2-7
v_gene: TRBV23-1
CDR3aa: CASSLNLLAGGTYEQYF
CDR3nt: TGCGCCAGCAGTCTCAACCTACTAGCGGGAGGAACCTACGAGCAGTACTTC

d_gene: TRBD2
j_gene: TRBJ2-3
v_gene: TRBV4-1
CDR3aa: CASSVSGSLTDTQYF
CDR3nt: TGCGCCAGCAGCGTTAGCGGGAGCCTCACAGATACGCAGTATTTT

d_gene: TRBD2
j_gene: TRBJ2-7
v_gene: TRBV6-6
CDR3aa: CASSTSTSGKEHEQYF
CDR3nt: TGTGCCAGCAGTACCAGTACTAGCGGCAAGGAGCACGAGCAGTACTTC

d_gene: -
j_gene: TRBJ1-1
v_gene: TRBV29-1
CDR3aa: CSVFTVQDTEAFF
CDR3nt: TGCAGCGTCTTCACGGTCCAGGACACTGAAGCTTTCTTT

d_gene: -
j_gene: TRBJ2-3
v_gene: TRBV9
CDR3aa: CASSVAGDVRTDTQYF
CDR3nt: TGTGCCAGCAGCGTAGCGGGGGACGTACGCACAGATACGCAGTATTTT

d_gene: TRBD1
j_gene: TRBJ2-2
v_gene: TRBV6-5
CDR3aa: CASSTGTANTGELFF
CDR3nt: TGTGCCAGCAGTACCGGGACAGCGAACACCGGGGAGCTGTTTTTT

d_gene: TRBD2
j_gene: TRBJ2-1
v_gene: TRBV19
CDR3aa: CASNRLAGGLSYNEQFF
CDR3nt: TGTGCCAGTAATAGACTAGCGGGGGGTCTTTCCTACAATGAGCAGTTCTTC

d_gene: -
j_gene: TRBJ1-2
v_gene: TRBV5-4
CDR3aa: CASSQKKNREANYGYTF
CDR3nt: TGTGCCAGCAGCCAAAAAAAGAACAGGGAAGCAAACTATGGCTACACCTTC

d_gene: TRBD2
j_gene: TRBJ2-1
v_gene: TRBV9
CDR3aa: CASSVAGLAVYNEQFF
CDR3nt: TGTGCCAGCAGCGTAGCGGGACTAGCAGTCTACAATGAGCAGTTCTTC

d_gene: -
j_gene: TRBJ1-1
v_gene: TRBV5-4
CDR3aa: CASSLEQGATEAFF
CDR3nt: TGTGCCAGCAGCTTAGAGCAGGGTGCCACTGAAGCTTTCTTT

d_gene: TRBD1
j_gene: TRBJ1-6
v_gene: TRBV6-5
CDR3aa: CASSWGQPVNSPPHF
CDR3nt: TGTGCCAGCAGTTGGGGACAGCCGGTTAATTCACCCCCCCACTTT